What follows are 25 T cell receptor beta chains derived from one specimen sequenced in a study of blood T cell repertoires in COVID-19 (dated by TCRdb to 2019 to 2021). The library came from the immunoSEQ multiplex PCR assay. TCRdb stores this immuneACCESS table with in-frame sequences only. Part of the clones is absent; in the studies checked, under half of the shortfall reflects unresolved V genes, and no reason is known for the rest. This sample holds 210,000 or so clones; 83% were observed only once. The ten largest account for around 4.6% of the sample. Sequenced input: PBMCs or T cells enriched from blood (not recorded which). Source of these receptors: a woman in her forties or fifties who had been exposed to COVID-19.

This chain connects TRBV24-1 to TRBJ2-3; a weak D match, TRBD2 (6 bases). The V end was cut by 9 bases, the J end by 5 bases, with 8 bases between. The CDR3 is 11 amino acids. From germline, CDR1 is KGHDR and CDR2 SFDVKD. In nucleotides, the CDR3 is TGTGCCACCCGGGGGAGAGATACGCAGTATTTT. Translated: CATRGRDTQYF.

This clone was recorded once. For the CDR3, the DNA is TGTGCCAGCAGTTCAGGGAATCAGCCCCAGCATTTT. Translated: CASSSGNQPQHF. This chain joins TRBV12-3 or TRBV12-4 and TRBJ1-5; tentative D call: TRBD1 (5 bases). This CDR3 has 12 residues. V lost 4 bases and J lost 4, with 5 bases in between.

This clone came up once. The chain employs TRBV2 and TRBJ1-2; 9 bases agree with TRBD1. The CDR3 has 13 residues. The junction had 7 bases not matched to a gene; V was cut back by 6 bases and J by 8 bases. Germline CDR1 and CDR2: SNHLY and FYNNEI. CDR3 sequence: CASRDTGGLGYTF. The DNA of the CDR3 is TGTGCCAGCAGGGACACAGGGGGCCTCGGCTACACCTTC.

This rearrangement joins TRBV4-3 to TRBJ1-1; TRBD1 might be the D (5 bases). The CDR3 consists of 15 residues. Trimming took 4 bases from V and 2 from J, leaving 14 bases between them. Germline values: CDR1 LGHNA, CDR2 YSLEER. CDR3 residues: CASSRGDGVNTEAFF. In nucleotides, the CDR3 is TGCGCCAGCAGCCGCGGGGACGGTGTTAACACTGAAGCTTTCTTT.

This chain uses TRBV6-5 with TRBJ1-6, with 7 bases fitting TRBD1. V shed 6 bases, J shed 7 bases, and the junction held 9 bases outside the gene matches. The CDR3 is 15 amino acids. Germline lookup yields CDR1 MNHEY and CDR2 SVGAGI. DNA of the CDR3: TGTGCCAGCAGCTCTGGGACAGCCTTCAATTCACCCCTCCACTTT. It is translated as CASSSGTAFNSPLHF.

This chain links TRBV10-3 with TRBJ1-1; D perhaps matches TRBD1 (5 bases). Germline V CDR1 and CDR2: ENHRY, SYGVKD. This CDR3 is 14 amino acids long. The V end was cut by 5 bases, the J end by 1 base, with 11 bases between. The DNA of the CDR3 is TGTGCCATCAGTCGGGGGGGAGCGAACACTGAAGCTTTCTTT. It specifies CAISRGGANTEAFF.

The CDR3, as DNA: TGTGCCAGCAGCTTAGTCCTCCGACGGGATGAGCAGTTCTTC. Its translation: CASSLVLRRDEQFF. This chain links TRBV11-2 with TRBJ2-1; D not resolved. V was clipped by 1 base and J by 8 bases, with 12 bases between them. CDR3 length: 14 amino acids. Per the germline V gene, CDR1 is SGHAT and CDR2 is FQNNGV.

The V call is TRBV11-2, the J call TRBJ2-3, with TRBD2 as a possible D gene (7 bases). V was trimmed by 5 bases and J by 2 bases, leaving 20 bases between them. The CDR3 sequence is 17 residues long. The germline CDR1 and CDR2 sequences are SGHAT and FQNNGV. CDR3 DNA sequence: TGTGCCAGCAGCCGGATGGTAGGGGGGGCTAACACAGATACGCAGTATTTT. Translating gives CASSRMVGGANTDTQYF. Based on the CDR3 plus reference TRBV11-2 and TRBJ2-3, the full variable domain is EAGVAQSPRYKIIEKRQSVAFWCNPISGHATLYWYQQILGQGPKLLIQFQNNGVVDDSQLPKDRFSAERLKGVDSTLKIQPAKLEDSAVYLCASSRMVGGANTDTQYFGPGTRLTVL.

This chain uses TRBV4-1 with TRBJ1-1, with TRBD1 identical over 8 bases. CDR1 and CDR2 from the germline V gene are MGHRA and YSYEKL. This CDR3 has 14 residues. V dropped 4 bases and J dropped 6; count of bases not matched to a gene: 7. Here the CDR3 DNA reads TGCGCCAGCAGCCTCCTCGGACAGGGCTCTGAAGCTTTCTTT. This gives the protein CASSLLGQGSEAFF.

CDR3 protein: CASSTGLFTDTQYF. The CDR3 nucleotides read TGTGCCAGTAGTACCGGACTGTTCACAGATACGCAGTATTTT. This chain connects TRBV19 to TRBJ2-3, with a tentative D call TRBD2 (5 bases). The CDR3 extends over 14 amino acids. The V gene's germline CDR1 is LNHDA and CDR2 SQIVND (reference sequence). The ends were cut back, 4 bases at V and 2 bases at J, with 10 bases in the middle.

The V call is TRBV27, the J call TRBJ2-5, with 14 positions matching TRBD2. After removal of 5 bases from V and 5 bases from J, the junction contained 4 bases not matched to a gene. The CDR3 is 15 amino acids. CDR1 MNHEY and CDR2 SMNVEV come from the germline V gene (reference sequence). CDR3 sequence reads: CASSHRTSGGETQYF. Written as DNA, the CDR3 is TGTGCCAGCAGTCACCGGACTAGCGGGGGGGAGACCCAGTACTTC.

This sequence joins TRBV4-3 and TRBJ1-1; TRBD1 is a possible D gene (6 bases). The length of the CDR3 is 15 residues. The germline V gene encodes CDR1 LGHNA and CDR2 YSLEER. V lost 0 bases and J lost 4, with 12 bases in between. The CDR3 is CASSQDPGEGTEAFF. The CDR3, as DNA: TGCGCCAGCAGCCAAGATCCAGGGGAGGGCACTGAAGCTTTCTTT.

CDR3 in amino acids: CASRSRTGGNTEAFF. DNA of the CDR3: TGTGCCAGCAGATCTAGGACAGGGGGGAACACTGAAGCTTTCTTT. This chain links TRBV6-5 with TRBJ1-1, with 10 bases that match TRBD1. After removal of 6 bases from V and 1 base from J, the junction contained 5 bases not matched to a gene. Germline lookup yields CDR1 MNHEY and CDR2 SVGAGI. CDR3 length equals 15 residues.

The rearrangement uses TRBV12-3 or TRBV12-4 and TRBJ2-3; a weak D match, TRBD2 (7 bases). V gave up 6 bases and J gave up 3 bases, with 10 bases separating them. The CDR3 is 13 residues long. CDR3 nucleotide sequence: TGTGCCAGCAGGCGGGGGCCAACAGATACGCAGTATTTT. Encoded protein: CASRRGPTDTQYF.

The chain combines TRBV5-1 with TRBJ1-4; a weak D match, TRBD1 (5 bases). Trimming removed 6 bases from V and 6 bases from J, with 15 bases in between. CDR3 length equals 14 residues. The germline V gene has CDR1 SGHRS and CDR2 YFSETQ. The CDR3 DNA is TGCGCCAGCAACCCGGGACTGGGGCATGAAAAACTGTTTTTT. It codes for CASNPGLGHEKLFF.

The V gene is TRBV6-5, the J gene TRBJ2-3; tentative D call: TRBD1 (5 bases). CDR3 length equals 15 residues. The V end lost 6 bases, the J end lost 1 base, and 14 bases lay between the germline ends. CDR1 MNHEY and CDR2 SVGAGI come from the germline V gene. CDR3 coding DNA: TGTGCCAGCAGCCTCCGTGGGGCAGGCACAGATACGCAGTATTTT. The encoded protein is CASSLRGAGTDTQYF.

This clone is a singleton in its sample. The gene calls are TRBV2 and TRBJ2-3; possible D gene TRBD2, 6 bases. Deletions cut 6 bases from V and 3 bases from J, with 13 bases between. This CDR3 spans 14 amino acids. Germline-derived CDR1 and CDR2 are SNHLY and FYNNEI. CDR3 coding DNA: TGTGCCAGCAGCCCCGGCGGGGTGACAGATACGCAGTATTTT. The encoded protein is CASSPGGVTDTQYF. Based on the CDR3 plus reference TRBV2 and TRBJ2-3, the full variable domain is EPEVTQTPSHQVTQMGQEVILRCVPISNHLYFYWYRQILGQKVEFLVSFYNNEISEKSEIFDDQFSVERPDGSNFTLKIRSTKLEDSAMYFCASSPGGVTDTQYFGPGTRLTVL.

CDR3 region: CSVGPTNTGELFF. CDR3 nucleotides: TGCAGCGTTGGACCGACTAACACCGGGGAGCTGTTTTTT. This sequence joins TRBV29-1 and TRBJ2-2; D gene unclear. Deletions cut 4 bases from V and 2 bases from J, with 8 bases between. The CDR3 spans 13 residues. The germline V gene has CDR1 SQVTM and CDR2 ANQGSEA.

This chain uses TRBV5-4 with TRBJ2-1; D ambiguous. This CDR3 region has 13 residues. V shed 4 bases and J shed 0 bases, with 5 bases lying between them. CDR1 SGHNT and CDR2 YYREEE come from the germline V gene (reference sequence). The chain's CDR3 is CASSTSSYNEQFF. In nucleotides, the CDR3 is TGTGCCAGCAGCACGAGCTCCTACAATGAGCAGTTCTTC.

The J gene is TRBJ2-7, the V gene TRBV12-3 or TRBV12-4; 7 bases fit TRBD2. CDR3 size: 13 residues. Trimming took 6 bases from V and 3 from J; bases not matched to a gene: 5. The CDR3 DNA sequence: TGTGCCAGCAGACCCTCGGGGGGCTACGAGCAGTACTTC. Amino acids: CASRPSGGYEQYF.

This chain connects TRBV5-1 to TRBJ2-7; D gene ambiguous. The CDR3 spans 16 residues. V was trimmed by 3 bases and J by 0 bases, leaving 16 bases between them. Germline V gives CDR1 SGHRS, CDR2 YFSETQ. The CDR3: CASSSQLGKSSYEQYF. The CDR3 region has the DNA TGCGCCAGCAGCTCACAACTGGGCAAGAGCTCCTACGAGCAGTACTTC. The whole variable domain, remainder taken from reference TRBV5-1 and TRBJ2-7, is KAGVTQTPRYLIKTRGQQVTLSCSPISGHRSVSWYQQTPGQGLQFLFEYFSETQRNKGNFPGRFSGRQFSNSRSEMNVSTLELGDSALYLCASSSQLGKSSYEQYFGPGTRLTVT.

This clone was detected only once. The V gene is TRBV10-3, the J gene TRBJ1-1; D is perhaps TRBD1 (6 bases). Trimming cost V 5 bases and J 7 bases, with 20 bases left between them. The CDR3 is made up of 15 amino acids. In germline, CDR1 is ENHRY, CDR2 SYGVKD. CDR3 sequence (DNA): TGTGCCATCAGTACAGGGTTAAGGGGGTCTTATGAAGCTTTCTTT. Translation gives CAISTGLRGSYEAFF.

The chain employs TRBV27 and TRBJ1-2; D might be TRBD1 (6 bases). Trimming shortened V by 7 bases and J by 8 bases, and 20 bases separated the two germline ends. This CDR3 region has 14 residues. In germline, CDR1 is MNHEY, CDR2 SMNVEV (reference sequence). The CDR3 coding sequence is TGTGCCAGCACCCTTTACGGGACAAAGAAGGGCTACACCTTC. Encoded protein: CASTLYGTKKGYTF.

CDR3 nucleotide sequence: TGTGCCAGCAGCCCTTATTTCCGGGGATTTCACACTGAAGCTTTCTTT. Translated: CASSPYFRGFHTEAFF. The V gene is TRBV3-1 (or the pseudogene TRBV3-2), the J gene TRBJ1-1; D unresolved. CDR3 length: 16 amino acids. Germline V gene lookup returns CDR1 LGHDT and CDR2 YNNKEL (reference sequence). V was clipped by 4 bases and J by 3 bases, with 18 bases between them.

V gene TRBV6-5 combines with J gene TRBJ1-2; TRBD1 might be the D (6 bases). The CDR3 is 11 amino acids. V dropped 11 bases and J dropped 6 bases, with 13 bases sitting between them. In germline, CDR1 is MNHEY, CDR2 SVGAGI. The CDR3 DNA reads as TGTGCCTTTACAGCAGGGGATGGCTACACCTTC. This encodes CAFTAGDGYTF.